This T cell receptor (beta chain) came from a study of shared clonotypes between healthy human individuals. The V gene end was trimmed by 4 bases and the J gene end by 9 bases; junction bases not matched to a gene: 12. This CDR3 contains 15 residues. Germline V CDR1 and CDR2: SGDLS, YYNGEE. CD45RO-negative, CCR7-positively selected cells formed the naive CD8 fraction, excluding terminally differentiated effector memory CD45RA+ cells. As handled by the study authors: ImmunoSEQ sequences covered only the junction and lacked quality scores; filtering therefore differed. Profiling relied on immunoSEQ multiplex PCR, and the TCRdb table lists in-frame clones only, not all of them. Clone size and the V and J calls come from that table; the DNA yielded D and trimming. This sample carries approximately 650,000 clones, over 95% of them seen once, and the ten largest clones take 0.095% to 0.12%.

The receptor was derived from a woman in her twenties or thirties in good health. This chain joins TRBV9 and TRBJ2-1; 8 bases are shared with TRBD2. Sample: naive CD8+ T cells sorted from blood. The CDR3 nucleotides are TGTGCCAGCAGCACTAGCGGAAGCGGGATTCCTGAGCAGTTCTTC. This encodes CASSTSGSGIPEQFF.